The rows below give T cell receptor beta chains drawn from one sample of a study of T-cell memory formation after mild COVID-19. TCRdb reprocessed the 5' RACE reads with MiXCR, giving one entry per CDR3 protein. The sample records roughly 250,000 distinct CDR3 sequences, 16% being singletons. The sequenced sample consisted of PBMCs or a T cell subset sorted from them (not recorded which). Receptors were obtained from a man aged 18 to 29 who had mild COVID-19 (a few samples of this study predate the infection). Cell type and time point are not known. Both conserved end residues are part of each CDR3. A D gene is named only where the DNA matches it firmly. Some rows have no size entry. The others give once, few or many, or a class for an expanded clone.

>TRBV20-1|NA|few|TRBJ2-1
CSAPLTRQGNNEQFF
TGCAGTGCTCCTCTGACTAGACAAGGAAACAATGAGCAGTTCTTC
>TRBV5-1|NA|few|TRBJ2-3
CASNRQSTDTQYF
TGCGCCAGCAACCGACAGAGCACAGATACGCAGTATTTT
>TRBV12-3/TRBV12-4|NA|few|TRBJ1-2
CASSLVGYYGYTF
TGTGCCAGCAGTTTAGTAGGATACTATGGCTACACCTTC
>TRBV19|TRBD1|NA|TRBJ1-1
CASIGTGSRVSGGAFF
TGTGCCAGTATCGGGACAGGGTCTCGAGTATCAGGGGGAGCTTTCTTT
>TRBV7-2|NA|few|TRBJ1-2
CASSLAPPVSMGYTF
TGTGCCAGCAGCTTAGCGCCCCCGGTTTCAATGGGCTACACCTTC
>TRBV10-3|NA|few|TRBJ2-6
CAITTGTGANVLTF
TGTGCCATCACTACAGGGACTGGGGCCAACGTCCTGACTTTC
>TRBV7-9|NA|NA|TRBJ1-5
CASSYLGPGQPQHF
TGTGCCAGCAGCTACCTCGGCCCGGGGCAGCCCCAGCATTTT
>TRBV2|TRBD1|NA|TRBJ1-2
CASSDRGASAGYTF
TGTGCCAGCAGTGACAGGGGGGCCTCCGCTGGCTACACCTTC
>TRBV5-1|NA|few|TRBJ2-3
CASSLGQTLTDTQYF
TGCGCCAGCAGCTTGGGGCAGACTCTCACAGATACGCAGTATTTT
>TRBV10-3|NA|few|TRBJ1-2
CATIDSGTIRGYTF
TGTGCCACCATAGATTCCGGGACGATCCGTGGCTACACCTTC
>TRBV7-2|NA|few|TRBJ1-5
CASSRTEDQPQHF
TGTGCCAGCAGCCGGACAGAGGATCAGCCCCAGCATTTT
>TRBV5-1|NA|few|TRBJ1-5
CASSLEGVSNQPQHF
TGCGCCAGCAGCTTGGAAGGGGTTAGCAATCAGCCCCAGCATTTT
>TRBV6-5|NA|few|TRBJ1-2
CASNGGRVGYTF
TGTGCCAGCAATGGGGGGAGGGTTGGCTACACCTTC
>TRBV4-1|NA|few|TRBJ2-1
CASSTTGLSSYNEQFF
TGCGCCAGCAGCACGACAGGCTTGAGCTCCTACAATGAGCAGTTCTTC
>TRBV3-1|NA|few|TRBJ1-2
CASSHWTVPGYGYTF
TGTGCCAGCAGCCATTGGACAGTTCCCGGGTATGGCTACACCTTC
>TRBV20-1|NA|NA|TRBJ2-1
CSARGWTYNEQFF
TGCAGTGCTAGAGGCTGGACGTACAATGAGCAGTTCTTC
>TRBV5-1|TRBD2|few|TRBJ2-1
CASTFGLAGGDEQFF
TGCGCCAGCACTTTCGGACTAGCGGGGGGCGATGAGCAGTTCTTC
>TRBV7-3|NA|NA|TRBJ1-1
CASAPGAMNTEAFF
TGTGCCAGCGCGCCGGGGGCAATGAACACTGAAGCTTTCTTT
>TRBV4-3|TRBD2|many|TRBJ2-1
CASSRGGGLNEQFF
TGCGCCAGCAGCCGCGGCGGGGGGCTCAATGAGCAGTTCTTC
>TRBV7-6|NA|NA|TRBJ2-2
CASSLRGARENTGELFF
TGTGCCAGCAGCTTAAGAGGTGCCAGGGAAAACACCGGGGAGCTGTTTTTT
>TRBV5-1|NA|NA|TRBJ2-5
CASSPGDVAQETQYF
TGCGCCAGCAGCCCCGGGGATGTAGCCCAAGAGACCCAGTACTTC
>TRBV6-5|NA|NA|TRBJ2-3
CASSYSMWRRDTKYF
TGTGCCAGCAGTTACTCGATGTGGCGGAGGGATACGAAGTATTTT
>TRBV24-1|TRBD2|few|TRBJ2-1
CATHPRLAGYNEQFF
TGTGCCACCCACCCTCGACTAGCGGGGTACAATGAGCAGTTCTTC
>TRBV20-1|NA|NA|TRBJ1-4
CSARDGATNEKLFF
TGCAGTGCTAGGGACGGGGCTACTAATGAAAAACTGTTTTTT
>TRBV18|NA|few|TRBJ2-7
CASSWDGTYEQYF
TGTGCCAGCTCTTGGGACGGAACCTACGAGCAGTACTTC
>TRBV2|NA|many|TRBJ2-7
CASSEWFSSYEQYF
TGTGCCAGCAGTGAATGGTTTTCTTCCTACGAGCAGTACTTC
>TRBV12-3/TRBV12-4|NA|few|TRBJ1-5
CASSLGSRPQHF
TGTGCCAGCAGTTTAGGGTCCAGGCCCCAGCATTTT
>TRBV4-2|NA|NA|TRBJ2-3
CASSQDGWKDTQYF
TGTGCCAGCAGCCAAGATGGGTGGAAGGATACGCAGTATTTT
>TRBV7-9|NA|few|TRBJ2-1
CASSFGTRGDEQFF
TGTGCCAGCAGCTTCGGCACCCGGGGCGATGAGCAGTTCTTC
>TRBV4-2|NA|NA|TRBJ2-6
CASTTAGSRGANVLTF
TGTGCCAGCACCACAGCCGGGAGCCGTGGGGCCAACGTCCTGACTTTC
>TRBV7-9|NA|many|TRBJ2-3
CASSQRGASTDTQYF
TGTGCCAGCAGCCAGCGCGGGGCTAGCACAGATACGCAGTATTTT
>TRBV20-1|NA|NA|TRBJ2-3
CSAPGPNTDTQYF
TGCAGTGCTCCGGGTCCTAACACAGATACGCAGTATTTT
>TRBV12-3/TRBV12-4|NA|many|TRBJ1-3
CASSQQVSGNTIYF
TGTGCCAGCAGCCAACAGGTCTCTGGAAACACCATATATTTT
>TRBV30|TRBD2|few|TRBJ2-2
CAWSASGGTGELFF
TGTGCCTGGAGTGCCAGCGGGGGCACCGGGGAGCTGTTTTTT
>TRBV25-1|NA|few|TRBJ1-2
CASSGRAGAYGYTF
TGTGCCAGCAGTGGCAGGGCCGGTGCCTATGGCTACACCTTC
>TRBV4-1|TRBD1|many|TRBJ1-1
CASTANRGLDTEAFF
TGCGCCAGCACCGCCAACAGGGGGCTCGACACTGAAGCTTTCTTT
>TRBV6-1|NA|few|TRBJ1-6
CASSEGSRTGSPLHF
TGTGCCAGCAGTGAAGGGTCTAGGACCGGGTCACCCCTCCACTTT
>TRBV3-1|NA|NA|TRBJ1-1
CASSQDPGNFMNTEAFF
TGTGCCAGCAGCCAAGATCCGGGCAATTTCATGAACACTGAAGCTTTCTTT
>TRBV5-1|NA|once|TRBJ1-3
CASSLGVAGNTIYF
TGCGCCAGCAGCTTGGGGGTTGCTGGAAACACCATATATTTT
>TRBV7-2|TRBD2|many|TRBJ2-3
CASSPWTSSTDTQYF
TGTGCCAGCAGCCCCTGGACTAGCAGCACAGATACGCAGTATTTT
>TRBV6-5|NA|NA|TRBJ1-1
CASSYLDRNTEAFF
TGTGCCAGCAGTTACCTGGACAGGAACACTGAAGCTTTCTTT
>TRBV5-1|NA|few|TRBJ1-3
CASSLVDPGNTIYF
TGCGCCAGCAGCTTGGTGGACCCTGGAAACACCATATATTTT
>TRBV20-1|TRBD1|NA|TRBJ1-1
CSARNPGGSTEAFF
TGCAGTGCTAGGAATCCAGGGGGCAGCACTGAAGCTTTCTTT
>TRBV5-6|NA|NA|TRBJ1-1
CASSFWDNTEAFF
TGTGCCAGCAGCTTTTGGGACAACACTGAAGCTTTCTTT
>TRBV5-4|NA|NA|TRBJ1-1
CASSRGGGENTEAFF
TGTGCCAGCAGCCGGGGGGGTGGGGAGAACACTGAAGCTTTCTTT
>TRBV7-3|TRBD1|NA|TRBJ2-1
CASSRGDRGSNEQFF
TGTGCCAGCAGTCGGGGGGACAGGGGGAGTAATGAGCAGTTCTTC
>TRBV5-1|TRBD2|many|TRBJ2-3
CASSLVRGEDTQYF
TGCGCCAGCAGCTTGGTTCGGGGGGAGGATACGCAGTATTTT
>TRBV6-2/TRBV6-3|NA|NA|TRBJ1-4
CASSFPTGPPLPLFF
TGTGCCAGCAGTTTCCCGACCGGGCCGCCGTTACCCCTGTTTTTT
>TRBV18|TRBD1|NA|TRBJ1-2
CASSPGTGFNYGYTF
TGTGCCAGCTCACCCGGGACAGGATTTAACTATGGCTACACCTTC
>TRBV7-9|NA|many|TRBJ1-6
CASSDYNSPLHF
TGTGCCAGCAGCGACTATAATTCACCCCTCCACTTT
>TRBV7-2|TRBD1|NA|TRBJ2-3
CASSSGQYTDTQYF
TGTGCCAGCAGCTCGGGACAGTACACAGATACGCAGTATTTT
>TRBV10-3|TRBD1|NA|TRBJ1-6
CAITRDRVNSPLHF
TGTGCCATCACCCGGGACAGGGTAAACTCACCCCTCCACTTT
>TRBV6-5|TRBD2|few|TRBJ2-2
CASRRLAGNTGELFF
TGTGCCAGCAGGCGACTAGCGGGCAACACCGGGGAGCTGTTTTTT
>TRBV7-2|NA|many|TRBJ1-2
CASSLVRANYGYTF
TGTGCCAGCAGCTTAGTGAGAGCTAACTATGGCTACACCTTC
>TRBV7-9|NA|NA|TRBJ1-5
CASSLGTRTKGDQPQHF
TGTGCCAGCAGCTTAGGGACCAGGACCAAGGGCGATCAGCCCCAGCATTTT